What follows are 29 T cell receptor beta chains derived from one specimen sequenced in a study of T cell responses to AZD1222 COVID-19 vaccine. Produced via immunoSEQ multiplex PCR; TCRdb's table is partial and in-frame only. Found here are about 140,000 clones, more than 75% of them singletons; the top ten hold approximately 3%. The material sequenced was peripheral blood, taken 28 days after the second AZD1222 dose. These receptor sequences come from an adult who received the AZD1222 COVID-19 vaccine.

CDR3 in amino acids: CASSLRGSSGNTIYF. The CDR3 nucleotides are TGTGCCAGCAGCCTCCGGGGCTCCTCTGGAAACACCATATATTTT. J is TRBJ1-3 and V is TRBV7-9; a weak D match, TRBD1 (5 bases). V dropped 5 bases and J dropped 0 bases, with 11 bases sitting between them. Germline V gives CDR1 SEHNR, CDR2 FQNEAQ (reference sequence). The CDR3 loop spans 15 amino acids. Combining the CDR3 with reference TRBV7-9 and TRBJ1-3 gives the whole variable domain DTGVSQNPRHKITKRGQNVTFRCDPISEHNRLYWYRQTLGQGPEFLTYFQNEAQLEKSRLLSDRFSAERPKGSFSTLEIQRTEQGDSAMYLCASSLRGSSGNTIYFGEGSWLTVV.

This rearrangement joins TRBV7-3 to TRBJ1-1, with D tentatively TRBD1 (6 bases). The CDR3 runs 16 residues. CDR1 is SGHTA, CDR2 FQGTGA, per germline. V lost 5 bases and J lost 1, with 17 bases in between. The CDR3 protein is CASSENRDKGNTEAFF. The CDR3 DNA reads TGTGCCAGCAGCGAAAACAGGGACAAGGGGAACACTGAAGCTTTCTTT.

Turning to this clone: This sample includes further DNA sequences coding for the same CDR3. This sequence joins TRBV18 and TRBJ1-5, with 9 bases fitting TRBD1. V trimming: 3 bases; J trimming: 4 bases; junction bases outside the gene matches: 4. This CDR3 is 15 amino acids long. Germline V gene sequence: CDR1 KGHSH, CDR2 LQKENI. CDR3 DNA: TGTGCCAGCTCACCCCGGGGACAGGGAAATCAGCCCCAGCATTTT. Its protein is CASSPRGQGNQPQHF. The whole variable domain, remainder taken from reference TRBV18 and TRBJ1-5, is NAGVMQNPRHLVRRRGQEARLRCSPMKGHSHVYWYRQLPEEGLKFMVYLQKENIIDESGMPKERFSAEFPKEGPSILRIQQVVRGDSAAYFCASSPRGQGNQPQHFGDGTRLSIL.

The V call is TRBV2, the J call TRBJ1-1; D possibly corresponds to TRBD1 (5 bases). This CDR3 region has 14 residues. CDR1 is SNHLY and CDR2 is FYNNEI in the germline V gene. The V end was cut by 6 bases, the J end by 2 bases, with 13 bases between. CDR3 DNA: TGTGCCAGCAGGCAGACATGGGGCAACACTGAAGCTTTCTTT. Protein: CASRQTWGNTEAFF.

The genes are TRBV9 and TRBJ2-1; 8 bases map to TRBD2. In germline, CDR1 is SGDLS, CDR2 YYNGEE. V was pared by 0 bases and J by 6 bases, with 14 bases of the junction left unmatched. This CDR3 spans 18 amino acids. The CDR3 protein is CASSVATGGASGPNEQFF. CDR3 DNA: TGTGCCAGCAGCGTAGCTACGGGAGGGGCTAGCGGACCCAATGAGCAGTTCTTC. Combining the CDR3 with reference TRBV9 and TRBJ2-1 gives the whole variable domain DSGVTQTPKHLITATGQRVTLRCSPRSGDLSVYWYQQSLDQGLQFLIQYYNGEERAKGNILERFSAQQFPDLHSELNLSSLELGDSALYFCASSVATGGASGPNEQFFGPGTRLTVL.

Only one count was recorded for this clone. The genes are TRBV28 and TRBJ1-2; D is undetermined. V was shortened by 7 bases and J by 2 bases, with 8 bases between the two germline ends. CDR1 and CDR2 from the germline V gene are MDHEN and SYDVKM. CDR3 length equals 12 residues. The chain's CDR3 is CASNKANYGYTF. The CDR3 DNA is TGTGCCAGCAATAAGGCGAACTATGGCTACACCTTC.

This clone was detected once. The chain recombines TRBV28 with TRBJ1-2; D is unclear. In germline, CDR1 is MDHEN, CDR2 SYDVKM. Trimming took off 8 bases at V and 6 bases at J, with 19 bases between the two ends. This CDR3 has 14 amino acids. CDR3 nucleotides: TGTGCCAGCCGGGATAGACCGGGCAGACATGGCTACACCTTC. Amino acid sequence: CASRDRPGRHGYTF.

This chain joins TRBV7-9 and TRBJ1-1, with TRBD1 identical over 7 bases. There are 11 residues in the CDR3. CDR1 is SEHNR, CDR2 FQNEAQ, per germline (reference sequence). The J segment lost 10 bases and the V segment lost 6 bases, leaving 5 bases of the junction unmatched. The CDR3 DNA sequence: TGTGCCAGCAGTCCCGGGACAGCAGCTTTCTTT. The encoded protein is CASSPGTAAFF.

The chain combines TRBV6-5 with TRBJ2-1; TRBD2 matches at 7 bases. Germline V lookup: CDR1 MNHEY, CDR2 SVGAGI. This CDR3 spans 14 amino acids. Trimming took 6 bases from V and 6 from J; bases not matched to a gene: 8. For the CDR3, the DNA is TGTGCCAGCAGGGCCCCGGGGGGTTCCAATGAGCAGTTCTTC. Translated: CASRAPGGSNEQFF.

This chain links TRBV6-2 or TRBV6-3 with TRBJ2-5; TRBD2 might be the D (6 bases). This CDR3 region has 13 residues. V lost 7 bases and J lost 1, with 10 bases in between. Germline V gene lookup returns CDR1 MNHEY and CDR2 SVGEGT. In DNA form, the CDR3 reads TGTGCCAGCACCCCCGGGGGCCAAGAGACCCAGTACTTC. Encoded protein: CASTPGGQETQYF.

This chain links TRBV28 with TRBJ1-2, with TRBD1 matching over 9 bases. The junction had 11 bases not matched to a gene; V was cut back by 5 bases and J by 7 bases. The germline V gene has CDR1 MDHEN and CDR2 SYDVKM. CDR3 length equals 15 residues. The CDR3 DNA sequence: TGTGCCAGCAGTCCGATGACCGGGACAGGGTCTGGCTACACCTTC. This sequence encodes CASSPMTGTGSGYTF.

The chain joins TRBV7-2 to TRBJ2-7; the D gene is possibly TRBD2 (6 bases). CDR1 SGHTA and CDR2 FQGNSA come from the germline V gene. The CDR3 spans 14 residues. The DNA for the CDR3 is TGTGTCCCGCCGGGGACTCAACCCGCATACGAGCAGTACTTC. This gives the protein CVPPGTQPAYEQYF.

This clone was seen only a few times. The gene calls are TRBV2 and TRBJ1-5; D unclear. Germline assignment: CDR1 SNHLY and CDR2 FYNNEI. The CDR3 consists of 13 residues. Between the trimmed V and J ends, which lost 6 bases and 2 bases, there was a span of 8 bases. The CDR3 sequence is CASRERGNQPQHF. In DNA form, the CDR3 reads TGTGCCAGCAGGGAGAGGGGCAATCAGCCCCAGCATTTT.

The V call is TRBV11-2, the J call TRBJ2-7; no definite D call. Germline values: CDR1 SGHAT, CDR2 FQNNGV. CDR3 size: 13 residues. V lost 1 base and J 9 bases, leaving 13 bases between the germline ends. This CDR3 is CASSLGGWDAQYF. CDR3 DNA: TGTGCCAGCAGCTTAGGTGGTTGGGATGCGCAGTACTTC.

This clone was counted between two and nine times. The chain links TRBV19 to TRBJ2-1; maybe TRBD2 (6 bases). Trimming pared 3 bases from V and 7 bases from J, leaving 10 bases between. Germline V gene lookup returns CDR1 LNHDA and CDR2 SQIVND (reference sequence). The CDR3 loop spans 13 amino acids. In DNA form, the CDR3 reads TGTGCCAGTAGTATCGGTCGGGAGAATGAGCAGTTCTTC. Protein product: CASSIGRENEQFF.

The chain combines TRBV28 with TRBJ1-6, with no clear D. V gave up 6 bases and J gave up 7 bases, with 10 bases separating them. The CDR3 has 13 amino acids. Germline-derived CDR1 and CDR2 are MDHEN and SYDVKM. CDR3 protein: CASRLLANSPLHF. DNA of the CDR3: TGTGCCAGCAGGCTCCTAGCCAATTCACCCCTCCACTTT.

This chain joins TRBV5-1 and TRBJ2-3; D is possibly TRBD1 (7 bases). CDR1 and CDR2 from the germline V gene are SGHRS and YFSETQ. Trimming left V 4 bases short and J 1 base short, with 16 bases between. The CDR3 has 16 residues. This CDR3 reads CASSPRGRDGTDTQYF. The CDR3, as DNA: TGCGCCAGCAGCCCAAGGGGGCGGGACGGCACAGATACGCAGTATTTT.

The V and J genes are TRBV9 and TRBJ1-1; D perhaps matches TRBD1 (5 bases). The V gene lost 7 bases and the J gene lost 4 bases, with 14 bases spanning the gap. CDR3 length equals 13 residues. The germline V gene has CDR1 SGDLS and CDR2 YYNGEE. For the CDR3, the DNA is TGTGCCAGCCGACAGTGGGGCGCCACTGAAGCTTTCTTT. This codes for CASRQWGATEAFF. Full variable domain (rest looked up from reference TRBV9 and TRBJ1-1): DSGVTQTPKHLITATGQRVTLRCSPRSGDLSVYWYQQSLDQGLQFLIQYYNGEERAKGNILERFSAQQFPDLHSELNLSSLELGDSALYFCASRQWGATEAFFGQGTRLTVV.

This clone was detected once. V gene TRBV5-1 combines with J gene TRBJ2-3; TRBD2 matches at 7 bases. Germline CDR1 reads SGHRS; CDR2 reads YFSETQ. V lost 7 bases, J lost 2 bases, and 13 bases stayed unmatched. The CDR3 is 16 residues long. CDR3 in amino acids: CASGYTPSGPTDTQYF. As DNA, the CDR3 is TGCGCCAGCGGCTATACGCCTAGCGGCCCCACAGATACGCAGTATTTT.

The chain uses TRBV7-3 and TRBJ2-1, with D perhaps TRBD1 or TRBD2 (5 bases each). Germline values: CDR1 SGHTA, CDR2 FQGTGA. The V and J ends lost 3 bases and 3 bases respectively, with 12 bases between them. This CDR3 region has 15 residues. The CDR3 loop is CASSLTRDGYNEQFF. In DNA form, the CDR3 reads TGTGCCAGCAGCTTGACCCGGGACGGCTACAATGAGCAGTTCTTC.

CDR3 amino acids: CASRRTGFGNTIYF. The CDR3 DNA is TGTGCCAGTCGAAGGACAGGGTTTGGAAACACCATATATTTT. The rearrangement joins TRBV19 to TRBJ1-3; 8 bases agree with TRBD1. Germline CDR1 is LNHDA and CDR2 is SQIVND (reference sequence). V trimming: 8 bases; J trimming: 3 bases; junction bases outside the gene matches: 6. This CDR3 spans 14 amino acids.

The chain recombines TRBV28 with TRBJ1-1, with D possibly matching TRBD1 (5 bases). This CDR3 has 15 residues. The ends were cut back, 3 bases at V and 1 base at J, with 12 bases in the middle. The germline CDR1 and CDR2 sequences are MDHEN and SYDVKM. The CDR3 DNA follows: TGTGCCAGCAGTTTCCAGGGTTATGAGAACACTGAAGCTTTCTTT. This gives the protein CASSFQGYENTEAFF.

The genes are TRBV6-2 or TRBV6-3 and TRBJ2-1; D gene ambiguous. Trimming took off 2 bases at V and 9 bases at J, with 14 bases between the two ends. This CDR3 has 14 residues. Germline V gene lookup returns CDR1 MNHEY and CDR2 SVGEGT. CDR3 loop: CASSYKRGEGEQFF. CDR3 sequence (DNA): TGTGCCAGCAGTTACAAGAGAGGTGAAGGTGAGCAGTTCTTC.

The CDR3 loop reads CASRPNPKRGPNTGELFF. The CDR3 DNA reads as TGTGCCAGCAGGCCAAACCCGAAACGGGGCCCGAACACCGGGGAGCTGTTTTTT. The gene calls are TRBV3-1 (or the pseudogene TRBV3-2) and TRBJ2-2; D tentatively fits TRBD1 or TRBD2 (5 bases each). V was pared by 6 bases and J by 0 bases, with 20 bases between. CDR3 length: 18 amino acids. Germline V gives CDR1 LGHDT, CDR2 YNNKEL (reference sequence).

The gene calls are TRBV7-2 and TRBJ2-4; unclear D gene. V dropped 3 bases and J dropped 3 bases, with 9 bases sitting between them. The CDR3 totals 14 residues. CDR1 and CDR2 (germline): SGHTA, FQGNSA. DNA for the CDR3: TGTGCCAGCAGCTTCCCGGTAGGCAAAAACATTCAGTACTTC. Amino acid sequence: CASSFPVGKNIQYF.

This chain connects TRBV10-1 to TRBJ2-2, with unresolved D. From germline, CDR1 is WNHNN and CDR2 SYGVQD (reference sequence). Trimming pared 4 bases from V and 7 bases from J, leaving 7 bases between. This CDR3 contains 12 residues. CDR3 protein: CASSGGIGELFF. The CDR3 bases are TGCGCCAGCAGTGGGGGAATCGGGGAGCTGTTTTTT.

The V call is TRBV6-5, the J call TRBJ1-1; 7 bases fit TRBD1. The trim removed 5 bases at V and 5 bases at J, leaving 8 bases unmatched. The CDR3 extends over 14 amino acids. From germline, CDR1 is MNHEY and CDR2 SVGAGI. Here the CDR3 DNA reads TGTGCCAGCAGTCCTAAGGGGGCGGGAACTGAAGCTTTCTTT. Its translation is CASSPKGAGTEAFF.

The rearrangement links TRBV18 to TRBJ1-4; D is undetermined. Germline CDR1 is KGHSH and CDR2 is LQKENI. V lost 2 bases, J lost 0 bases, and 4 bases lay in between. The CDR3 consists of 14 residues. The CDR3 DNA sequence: TGTGCCAGCTCACCATTGGCAACTAATGAAAAACTGTTTTTT. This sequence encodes CASSPLATNEKLFF.

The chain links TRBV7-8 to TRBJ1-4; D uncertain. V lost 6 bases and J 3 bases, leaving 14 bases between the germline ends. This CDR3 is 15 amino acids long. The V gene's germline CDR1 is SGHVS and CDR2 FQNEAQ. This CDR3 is CASSRQDVSNEKLFF. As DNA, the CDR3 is TGTGCCAGCAGTCGGCAGGACGTGTCTAATGAAAAACTGTTTTTT.